The next 6 T cell receptor beta chains were all read from a single sample in a study of blood T cell repertoires in COVID-19. Measured with immunoSEQ multiplex PCR; TCRdb has only the in-frame clones, and not every one. The sample holds more than 300,000 clones, approximately 90% seen once. Sequencing was carried out using PBMCs or T cells enriched from blood (not recorded which). The source is a woman aged 18-29 years who had recovered from COVID-19.

The rearrangement uses TRBV5-1 and TRBJ2-2; TRBD1 is a possible D gene (6 bases). V shed 1 base and J shed 5 bases, with 9 bases lying between them. Germline V gene sequence: CDR1 SGHRS, CDR2 YFSETQ. This CDR3 is 14 amino acids long. CDR3 sequence (DNA): TGCGCCAGCAGCTTGAGCAGGGGTACCGGGGAGCTGTTTTTT. It translates to CASSLSRGTGELFF. Together with reference TRBV5-1 and TRBJ2-2, the CDR3 gives the full variable domain: KAGVTQTPRYLIKTRGQQVTLSCSPISGHRSVSWYQQTPGQGLQFLFEYFSETQRNKGNFPGRFSGRQFSNSRSEMNVSTLELGDSALYLCASSLSRGTGELFFGEGSRLTVL.

The chain is built from TRBV7-9 and TRBJ2-6, with 10 bases identical to TRBD2. This CDR3 is built from 18 residues. J lost 4 bases, V lost 2 bases, and 8 bases had no gene match. Germline CDR1 is SEHNR and CDR2 is FQNEAQ (reference sequence). CDR3 sequence reads: CASSLLAGGPWGANVLTF. The CDR3 DNA follows: TGTGCCAGCAGCTTATTAGCGGGGGGACCCTGGGGGGCCAACGTCCTGACTTTC.

The chain uses TRBV24-1 and TRBJ1-1, with D possibly being TRBD1 (5 bases). Germline CDR1 KGHDR, CDR2 SFDVKD. The CDR3 covers 14 residues. V was trimmed by 5 bases and J by 3 bases, leaving 12 bases between them. This CDR3 is CATSGGPGDTEAFF. The CDR3 DNA sequence: TGTGCCACCAGTGGGGGCCCTGGGGACACTGAAGCTTTCTTT.

The J gene is TRBJ2-7, the V gene TRBV11-2, with TRBD2 matching 13 bases. From germline, CDR1 is SGHAT and CDR2 FQNNGV. V gave up 5 bases and J gave up 0 bases; unmatched junction bases: 1. The CDR3 runs 15 residues. CDR3 sequence: CASSGLAGASYEQYF. CDR3 coding DNA: TGTGCCAGCAGCGGACTAGCGGGGGCCTCCTACGAGCAGTACTTC.

The rearrangement uses TRBV2 and TRBJ1-2; D might be TRBD1 (6 bases). CDR1 and CDR2 from the germline V gene are SNHLY and FYNNEI. This CDR3 comprises 13 residues. Trimming cost V 10 bases and J 4 bases, with 16 bases left between them. DNA for the CDR3: TGTGCCACCACGATCCGCAGGGGCTATGGCTACACCTTC. This gives the protein CATTIRRGYGYTF.

Details on this clone: Other DNA sequences within the sample encode an identical CDR3. The V and J genes are TRBV27 and TRBJ1-1; D perhaps matches TRBD1 (6 bases). Germline V gives CDR1 MNHEY, CDR2 SMNVEV (reference sequence). V lost 3 bases, J lost 0 bases, and 8 bases lay in between. The CDR3 extends over 14 amino acids. The CDR3 DNA is TGTGCCAGCAGTTTGACAGGAATGAACACTGAAGCTTTCTTT. Its translation is CASSLTGMNTEAFF.